Below, 6 T cell receptor beta chains from the same sample are listed, as sequenced in a study of response to subunit inactivated influenza vaccine. Each CDR3 protein is one row after TCRdb ran MiXCR on the RT-PCR reads. Among about 180,000 distinct CDR3 sequences listed, about 9.3% were seen once. This specimen consisted of non-naive T cells sorted from PBMCs, obtained on the day of vaccination. These receptors came from a man between 50 and 59 years old who received an inactivated influenza vaccine.

Only a few counts were recorded for this clonotype. V is TRBV7-2 and J is TRBJ2-2; D gene uncertain. The germline gives CDR1 SGHTA, CDR2 FQGNSA. This CDR3 contains 15 residues. The V end was cut by 0 bases, the J end by 3 bases, with 8 bases between. The CDR3 DNA sequence: TGTGCCAGCAGCTTAGCACGGACCTACACCGGGGAGCTGTTTTTT. It encodes CASSLARTYTGELFF. The full variable domain, rest sourced from reference TRBV7-2 and TRBJ2-2, is GAGVSQSPSNKVTEKGKDVELRCDPISGHTALYWYRQSLGQGLEFLIYFQGNSAPDKSGLPSDRFSAERTGGSVSTLTIQRTQQEDSAVYLCASSLARTYTGELFFGEGSRLTVL.

The chain has TRBV14 and TRBJ2-6; 7 bases agree with TRBD1. The CDR3 loop spans 16 amino acids. J was trimmed by 2 bases and V by 1 base; bases with no gene match: 2. The germline gives CDR1 SGHDN, CDR2 FVKESK. CDR3 in amino acids: CASSQVGGAGANVLTF. CDR3 DNA: TGTGCCAGCAGCCAAGTAGGGGGCGCTGGGGCCAACGTCCTGACTTTC. Full variable domain (remainder filled in from reference TRBV14 and TRBJ2-6): EAGVTQFPSHSVIEKGQTVTLRCDPISGHDNLYWYRRVMGKEIKFLLHFVKESKQDESGMPNNRFLAERTGGTYSTLKVQPAELEDSGVYFCASSQVGGAGANVLTFGAGSRLTVL.

The chain employs TRBV5-1 and TRBJ1-6, with 7 bases fitting TRBD1. The junction had 4 bases not matched to a gene; V was cut back by 0 bases and J by 7 bases. Germline values: CDR1 SGHRS, CDR2 YFSETQ. This CDR3 is 15 amino acids long. The DNA of the CDR3 is TGCGCCAGCAGCTTGGTTACAGGGGTAAATTCACCCCTCCACTTT. Protein sequence: CASSLVTGVNSPLHF.

Ten or more counts support this clonotype. The V call is TRBV6-5, the J call TRBJ2-7, with 9 nucleotides matching TRBD1. V gave up 9 bases and J gave up 3 bases; unmatched junction bases: 3. Germline CDR1 and CDR2: MNHEY and SVGAGI. CDR3 size: 12 residues. The chain's CDR3 is CASKTGGYEQYF. The CDR3, as DNA: TGTGCCAGTAAGACAGGGGGCTACGAGCAGTACTTC.

In this sample, this clonotype turned up many times. The rearrangement links TRBV2 to TRBJ2-3, with 10 nucleotides matching TRBD1. Trimming took 7 bases from V and 7 from J; bases not matched to a gene: 11. The germline CDR1 and CDR2 sequences are SNHLY and FYNNEI. The CDR3 has 15 residues. CDR3 nucleotides: TGTGCCAGCAAAACCGGGACAGGGGCTCAGTATACGCAGTATTTT. It is translated as CASKTGTGAQYTQYF.

This clonotype was detected many times. The chain uses TRBV7-2 and TRBJ1-6; 7 bases map to TRBD1. The CDR3 sequence is 14 residues long. The germline V gene encodes CDR1 SGHTA and CDR2 FQGNSA. V shed 1 base, J shed 9 bases, and the junction held 3 bases outside the gene matches. The CDR3 DNA sequence: TGTGCCAGCAGCTTAGGTCCAGGGGGTTCACCCCTCCACTTT. Protein product: CASSLGPGGSPLHF.